These T cell receptor beta chains were read from a single sample in a study of cytomegalovirus exposure and HLA in healthy donors. Measured with immunoSEQ multiplex PCR; TCRdb has only the in-frame clones, and not every one. The sample has about 59,000 clones, roughly 83% seen once; the top ten hold less than 2%. Sequencing was done on a sample of PBMCs. These receptors were taken from a human donor in good health. Both conserved end residues are trimmed from each CDR3. Only some rows state a clone size, as once, few, many or a class for expanded clones.

V gene,J gene,clone size,CDR3 protein
TRBV18,TRBJ2-2,NA,ASSPGLAVNTGELF
TRBV4-3,TRBJ2-3,NA,ASSQAGGGTYTQY
TRBV7-2,TRBJ2-7,NA,ASSLTWRGTYEQY
TRBV29-1,TRBJ1-5,NA,SASDRAGQPQH
TRBV6-5,TRBJ1-5,NA,ASRGQGNQPQH
TRBV6-4,TRBJ1-6,NA,ASSEGQGNSPLH
TRBV9,TRBJ2-5,NA,ASSVGPAGAQETQY
TRBV11-1,TRBJ2-7,NA,ASSTILSYEQY
TRBV7-8,TRBJ1-5,NA,ASSLGVLQPQH
TRBV19,TRBJ2-1,few,ASSIDQAGEQYNEQF
TRBV5-5,TRBJ2-2,NA,ASRLIIQNTGELF
TRBV2,TRBJ2-1,NA,ASRGGQLAGRNNEQF
TRBV9,TRBJ2-2,NA,ASSPIPGDSGGYSGELF
TRBV5-1,TRBJ2-5,NA,ASQRVWTSLEETQY
TRBV20-1,TRBJ2-3,NA,SATIVGPQY
TRBV5-1,TRBJ1-4,NA,ASSSRDRNEKPF
TRBV5-1,TRBJ2-6,NA,ASSYQTGAGANVLT
TRBV7-2,TRBJ1-2,NA,ASSPWTGTGYT
TRBV2,TRBJ2-1,NA,ASSEVPLGASYNEQF
TRBV2,TRBJ2-2,few,ASTGTGELF
TRBV10-3,TRBJ2-1,NA,AISAPGSHNEQF
TRBV7-3,TRBJ2-1,NA,ASSSQTSGRYNEQF
TRBV10-1,TRBJ2-4,NA,ASSRDIQY
TRBV5-6,TRBJ2-3,once,ASSLGIAGWYDTQY
TRBV12-5,TRBJ2-5,NA,ASGFSGVETQY
TRBV29-1,TRBJ2-4,NA,SVVGLAKNIQY
TRBV27,TRBJ1-1,NA,ASSLSGGTGNTEAF
TRBV7-2,TRBJ2-7,NA,ASSLRASGVYEQY
TRBV9,TRBJ1-2,NA,ASSAGDRGAYGYT
TRBV10-3,TRBJ2-7,few,AIGGSYEQY
TRBV11-2,TRBJ2-6,once,ASSPRAPTGANVLT
TRBV18,TRBJ1-4,NA,ASSPVVAAVGPGELF
TRBV18,TRBJ2-7,NA,ASSLWGDRGLERSYEQY
TRBV11-1,TRBJ2-5,NA,ASSSGTGTLGETQY
TRBV5-8,TRBJ1-1,few,ASSWGTGMNTEAF
TRBV7-9,TRBJ1-5,NA,ASSLAGTGGNQPQH
TRBV7-2,TRBJ2-1,NA,ASSHYRLAALNEQF
TRBV7-9,TRBJ2-1,NA,ASTASGLSYNEQF
TRBV7-8,TRBJ1-1,NA,ASSVRGQNTEAF
TRBV27,TRBJ1-5,NA,ASSPGLANQPQH
TRBV6-5,TRBJ1-5,NA,ASSSGVNQPQH
TRBV2,TRBJ2-7,NA,ASSETGLAYEQY
TRBV7-3,TRBJ2-3,NA,ASSFSGGNTDTQY